This is a list of T cell receptor beta chains from one sample in a study of CD8 T cells in Susac syndrome. TCRdb reprocessed the immunoSEQ multiplex PCR reads with MiXCR, giving one entry per CDR3 protein. The repertoire holds about 69,000 distinct CDR3 sequences, with roughly nine tenths as singletons. The specimen was CD8+ T cells from PBMCs. These receptors originate from a human donor with multiple sclerosis. The CDR3 runs from the conserved cysteine through the conserved F or W. D genes are given only for firm matches.

.	TRBV3-1	TRBJ2-7	TGTGCCAGCAGCCAAGAACCGGACAGTTCCTACGAGCAGTACTTC	CASSQEPDSSYEQYF
.	TRBV2	TRBJ1-2	TGTGCCAGCAGTGATCCGGGGATGCTGGAGGAGGACTATGGCTACACCTTC	CASSDPGMLEEDYGYTF
.	TRBV7-3	TRBJ2-3	TGTGCCAGCAGCTTATTGAACACAGATACGCAGTATTTT	CASSLLNTDTQYF
.	TRBV5-4	TRBJ2-5	TGTGCCAGCAGCTTTTTTTGGGAGGACCACCAAGAGACCCAGTACTTC	CASSFFWEDHQETQYF
.	TRBV20-1	TRBJ2-7	TGCAGTGCTAGAGATGGGAGCAGGGGAGGTTACGAGCAGTACTTC	CSARDGSRGGYEQYF
.	TRBV6-2/TRBV6-3	TRBJ2-1	TGTGCCAGCAGTTACCCCCCGGAGGGGCGTGGGGGTGAGCAGTTCTTC	CASSYPPEGRGGEQFF
.	TRBV6-5	TRBJ1-1	TGTGCCAGCAGTTACTCGTTCCCTAACACTGAAGCTTTCTTT	CASSYSFPNTEAFF
.	TRBV27	TRBJ1-4	TGTGCCAGCAGTTCTTTCCAAGGAGTTAATGAAAAACTGTTTTTT	CASSSFQGVNEKLFF
.	TRBV7-3	TRBJ2-2	TGTGCCAGCAGCCTAGGGGGGACAGTGGACACCGGGGAGCTGTTTTTT	CASSLGGTVDTGELFF
.	TRBV27	TRBJ2-2	TGTGCCAGCAGTTTATCAGGCGGCACCGGGGAGCTGTTTTTT	CASSLSGGTGELFF